This T cell receptor beta chain was captured in a study of graft-versus-host responses after intestinal transplantation. The overall study: Transplants given to recipients were multivisceral, liver-intestinal, or isolated intestinal. Recipients uniformly received anti-thymocyte globulin induction, followed by tacrolimus and steroids for approximately 3 years.

Study conclusions and caveats: Early post-transplant declines in HvG were associated with peak levels of circulating GvH clones. Some patients had graft-donor T cell macrochimerism, and their allografts showed high graft-versus-host to host-versus-graft clonal ratios.

With regard to this clone: The antigen remains undetermined.

The CDR3 covers 18 residues. Trimming shortened V by 0 bases and J by 6 bases, and 19 bases separated the two germline ends. Per germline, CDR1 SGHRS and CDR2 YFSETQ. TCRdb's table, derived via immunoSEQ multiplex PCR, lists solely in-frame clones and lacks some. This sample has about 100,000 clones, with over 75% found just once. This chain connects TRBV5-1 to TRBJ1-6; D is possibly TRBD1 (5 bases). This receptor was obtained from a human donor who received an intestinal transplant. This specimen was unstimulated CD4+ T cells sorted from spleen or lymph node cells, taken before intestinal transplant. The CDR3 is CASSLAEQATFSNSPLHF. The CDR3 DNA reads TGCGCCAGCAGCTTGGCGGAACAGGCGACTTTTAGTAATTCACCCCTCCACTTT.